The 13 T cell receptor beta chains reported below all come from one sample, sequenced in a study of cytomegalovirus exposure and HLA in healthy donors. The PCR used 60 Vbeta and 13 Jbeta primers. This table comes from immunoSEQ multiplex PCR, and its TCRdb copy is limited to in-frame clones, with some not included. This repertoire shows around 120,000 clones, around 76% found once; its top ten account for 30%. Sequencing was performed on PBMCs. Receptor source: a man in his 60s in good health and CMV-seropositive.

This clone was seen a single time. The V gene is TRBV18, the J gene TRBJ2-1, with 7 bases fitting TRBD1. The CDR3 is 15 residues long. Germline CDR1 reads KGHSH; CDR2 reads LQKENI. Trimming at V came to 5 bases and at J to 8 bases, leaving 12 bases not matched to a gene. The CDR3 DNA is TGTGCCAGCTCATATGAGGGGACAGTCTGGGATGAGCAGTTCTTC. This translates into CASSYEGTVWDEQFF.

The rearrangement uses TRBV5-1 and TRBJ2-1, with 11 bases aligning to TRBD1. The CDR3 is 15 residues long. Germline CDR1 is SGHRS and CDR2 is YFSETQ. The V and J ends lost 2 bases and 6 bases, in that order; junction bases with no gene match: 4. CDR3 nucleotides: TGCGCCAGCAGCTTCCGGGACAGGGGGTCCAATGAGCAGTTCTTC. Amino acids: CASSFRDRGSNEQFF.

This chain joins TRBV7-8 and TRBJ1-2; 11 positions agree with TRBD1. The CDR3 spans 15 residues. CDR1 is SGHVS and CDR2 is FQNEAQ in the germline V gene. Trimming took 2 bases from V and 8 from J; bases not matched to a gene: 7. The chain's CDR3 is CASSLRGQGARGYTF. CDR3 sequence (DNA): TGTGCCAGCAGCTTACGAGGACAGGGGGCACGAGGCTACACCTTC.

This clone occurred a few times. The V gene is TRBV29-1, the J gene TRBJ2-5, with 9 bases matching TRBD2. There are 14 residues in the CDR3. Trimming cost V 7 bases and J 11 bases; bases outside gene matches: 17. Germline assignment: CDR1 SQVTM and CDR2 ANQGSEA. CDR3 sequence reads: CSAVGRGGFGEQYF. The CDR3, as DNA: TGCAGCGCCGTCGGGCGGGGGGGGTTTGGAGAGCAGTACTTC.

The chain couples TRBV5-8 to TRBJ2-7; 10 bases align to TRBD1. The CDR3 is made up of 14 amino acids. With 4 bases clipped from V and 3 bases from J, the junction kept 4 bases outside the gene matches. Germline assignment: CDR1 SGHTS and CDR2 YDEGEE. Written as DNA, the CDR3 is TGTGCCAGCAGCACCTGGACAGGGGGCTACGAGCAGTACTTC. Encoded protein: CASSTWTGGYEQYF.

For this clone: Other DNA variants within this sample encode the same CDR3. The chain couples TRBV18 to TRBJ2-1; D gene ambiguous. CDR3 length: 17 residues. Between the trimmed V and J ends, which lost 5 bases and 1 base, there was a span of 18 bases. Germline assignment: CDR1 KGHSH and CDR2 LQKENI. The CDR3 loop is CASSTPAGRASYNEQFF. CDR3 coding DNA: TGTGCCAGCTCAACCCCCGCCGGTCGAGCGTCCTACAATGAGCAGTTCTTC.

This chain uses TRBV5-4 with TRBJ2-3, with a weak D call TRBD2 (6 bases). The CDR3 is 15 amino acids. With 4 bases removed from V and 2 bases from J, the gap between germline ends came to 14 bases. Germline V gene data show CDR1 as SGHNT and CDR2 as YYREEE (reference sequence). The CDR3 reads CASSPGGFPTDTQYF. In DNA, the CDR3 is TGTGCCAGCAGCCCCGGGGGATTCCCCACAGATACGCAGTATTTT.

This clone came up a few times. The chain recombines TRBV30 with TRBJ1-6, with D possibly TRBD1 on 6 matching bases. The CDR3 has 13 amino acids. Germline CDR1 and CDR2: GTSNPN and SVGIG (reference sequence). Deletions cut 4 bases from V and 7 bases from J, with 11 bases between. CDR3 amino acids: CAWNQGKNSPLHF. As DNA, the CDR3 is TGTGCCTGGAACCAGGGGAAGAATTCACCCCTCCACTTT.

The chain combines TRBV6-1 with TRBJ2-7, with D tentatively TRBD2 (6 bases). With 4 bases removed from V and 2 bases from J, the gap between germline ends came to 12 bases. The germline V gene has CDR1 MNHNS and CDR2 SASEGT. The CDR3 runs to 14 residues. CDR3: CASSGLEGTYEQYF. As DNA, the CDR3 is TGTGCCAGCAGTGGGTTGGAGGGGACCTACGAGCAGTACTTC.

The CDR3 DNA follows: TGCGCCAGCAGCCATAAACCGGGGGACGGTCGCTCCTACGAGCAGTACTTC. It yields the protein CASSHKPGDGRSYEQYF. This chain links TRBV4-1 with TRBJ2-7, with a tentative D call TRBD2 (6 bases). The CDR3 consists of 17 residues. V was clipped by 3 bases and J by 0 bases, with 18 bases between them. CDR1 MGHRA and CDR2 YSYEKL come from the germline V gene.

The gene calls are TRBV29-1 and TRBJ1-1; 7 bases match TRBD1. V was pared by 6 bases and J by 8 bases, with 12 bases of the junction left unmatched. Germline CDR1 is SQVTM and CDR2 is ANQGSEA. The CDR3 sequence is 13 residues long. The CDR3 spells CSVAPSPGQEAFF. CDR3 nucleotide sequence: TGCAGCGTGGCGCCTTCCCCGGGACAGGAAGCTTTCTTT.

The chain joins TRBV5-1 to TRBJ2-3, with 8 bases that match TRBD1. This CDR3 region has 15 residues. J gave up 1 base and V 6 bases, and 7 bases lay outside the gene matches. CDR1 and CDR2 from the germline V gene are SGHRS and YFSETQ. The CDR3 loop is CASIQLGQGTDTQYF. The DNA for the CDR3 is TGCGCCAGCATTCAGCTGGGACAGGGCACAGATACGCAGTATTTT.

This clone was seen more than once but under ten times. This rearrangement joins TRBV5-1 to TRBJ1-6; TRBD1 aligns across 8 bases. CDR3 length: 17 amino acids. Germline lookup yields CDR1 SGHRS and CDR2 YFSETQ. Trimming at V came to 2 bases and at J to 7 bases, leaving 11 bases not matched to a gene. The CDR3 reads CASSLGTGSLGNSPLHF. CDR3 sequence (DNA): TGCGCCAGCAGCTTAGGGACAGGATCATTGGGGAATTCACCCCTCCACTTT.